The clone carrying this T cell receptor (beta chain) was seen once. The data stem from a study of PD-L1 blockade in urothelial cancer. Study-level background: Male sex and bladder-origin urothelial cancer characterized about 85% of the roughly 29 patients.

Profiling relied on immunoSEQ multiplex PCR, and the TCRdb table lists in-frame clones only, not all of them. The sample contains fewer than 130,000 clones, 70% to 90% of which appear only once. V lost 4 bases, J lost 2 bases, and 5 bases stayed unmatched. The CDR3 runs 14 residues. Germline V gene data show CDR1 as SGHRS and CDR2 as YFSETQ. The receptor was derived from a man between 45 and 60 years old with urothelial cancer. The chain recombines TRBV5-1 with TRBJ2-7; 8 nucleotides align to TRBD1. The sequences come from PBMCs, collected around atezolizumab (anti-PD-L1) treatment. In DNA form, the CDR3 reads TGCGCCAGCAGCGGCGGACAGGGCCCCTACGAGCAGTACTTC. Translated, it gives CASSGGQGPYEQYF.